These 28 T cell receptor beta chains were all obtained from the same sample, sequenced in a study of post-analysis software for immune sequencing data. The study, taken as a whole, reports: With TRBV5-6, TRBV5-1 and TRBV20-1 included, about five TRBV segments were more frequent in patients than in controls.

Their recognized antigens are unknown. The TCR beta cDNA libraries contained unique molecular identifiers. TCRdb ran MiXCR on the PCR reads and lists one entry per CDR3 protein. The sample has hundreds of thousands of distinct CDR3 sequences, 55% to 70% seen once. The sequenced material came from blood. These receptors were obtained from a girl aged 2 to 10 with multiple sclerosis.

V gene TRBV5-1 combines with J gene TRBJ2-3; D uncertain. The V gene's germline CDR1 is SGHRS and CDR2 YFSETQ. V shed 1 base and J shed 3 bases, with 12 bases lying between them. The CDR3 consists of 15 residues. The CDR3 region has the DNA TGCGCCAGCAGCTTGTCGAGGCGATTGACAGATACGCAGTATTTT. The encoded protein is CASSLSRRLTDTQYF.

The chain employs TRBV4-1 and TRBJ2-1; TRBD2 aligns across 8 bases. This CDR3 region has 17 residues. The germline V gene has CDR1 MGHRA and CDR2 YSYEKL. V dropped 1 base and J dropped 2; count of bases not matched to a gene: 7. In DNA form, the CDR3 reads TGCGCCAGCAGCCAAGTAGGTCGGGAGGGCGCCTACAATGAGCAGTTCTTC. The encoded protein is CASSQVGREGAYNEQFF.

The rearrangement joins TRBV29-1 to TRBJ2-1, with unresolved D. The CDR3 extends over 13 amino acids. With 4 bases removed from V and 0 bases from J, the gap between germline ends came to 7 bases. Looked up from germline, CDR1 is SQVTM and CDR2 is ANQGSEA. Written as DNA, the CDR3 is TGCAGCGTTGTACTGAACTCCTACAATGAGCAGTTCTTC. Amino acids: CSVVLNSYNEQFF.

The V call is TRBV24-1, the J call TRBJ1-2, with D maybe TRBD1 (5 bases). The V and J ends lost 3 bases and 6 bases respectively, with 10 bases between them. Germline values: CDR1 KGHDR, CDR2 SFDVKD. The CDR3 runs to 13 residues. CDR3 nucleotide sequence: TGTGCCACCAGTGATCCGACAGAAAATGGCTACACCTTC. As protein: CATSDPTENGYTF.

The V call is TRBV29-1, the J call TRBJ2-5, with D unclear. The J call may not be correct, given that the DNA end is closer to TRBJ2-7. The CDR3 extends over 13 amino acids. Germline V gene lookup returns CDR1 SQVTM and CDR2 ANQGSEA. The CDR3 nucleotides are TGCAGCGTTGTGTACCCGCTTTCGTCCGAGCAGTACTTC. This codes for CSVVYPLSSEQYF.

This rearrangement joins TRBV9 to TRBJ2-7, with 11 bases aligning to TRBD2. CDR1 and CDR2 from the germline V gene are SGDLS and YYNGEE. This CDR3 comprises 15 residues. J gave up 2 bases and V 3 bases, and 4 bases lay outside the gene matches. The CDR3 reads CASSGEGLAAYEQYF. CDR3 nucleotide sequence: TGTGCCAGCAGCGGAGAGGGACTAGCGGCCTACGAGCAGTACTTC.

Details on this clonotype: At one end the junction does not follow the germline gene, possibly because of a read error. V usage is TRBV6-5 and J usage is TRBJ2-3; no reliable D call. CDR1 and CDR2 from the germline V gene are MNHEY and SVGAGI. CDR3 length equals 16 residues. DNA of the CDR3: TGTGCCAGCAGTTACCTGACCAGTTCCAGCACAGTTACGCAGTATTTT. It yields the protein CASSYLTSSSTVTQYF.

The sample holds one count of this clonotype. The CDR3 spells CASSLALIAGSTDTQYF. The DNA of the CDR3 is TGCGCCAGCAGCTTGGCCCTGATAGCGGGAAGCACAGATACGCAGTATTTT. The J gene is TRBJ2-3, the V gene TRBV5-1; 8 bases line up with TRBD2. The J segment lost 0 bases and the V segment lost 0 bases, leaving 6 bases of the junction unmatched. The CDR3 totals 17 residues. The germline V gene encodes CDR1 SGHRS and CDR2 YFSETQ.

CDR3 region: CASSRDYLSTDTQYF. For the CDR3, the DNA is TGTGCCAGCAGCCGGGACTACCTGAGCACAGATACGCAGTATTTT. The genes are TRBV7-2 and TRBJ2-3; 7 bases map to TRBD2. V was pared by 5 bases and J by 0 bases, with 5 bases of the junction left unmatched. Looked up from germline, CDR1 is SGHTA and CDR2 is FQGNSA. The CDR3 length is 15 residues.

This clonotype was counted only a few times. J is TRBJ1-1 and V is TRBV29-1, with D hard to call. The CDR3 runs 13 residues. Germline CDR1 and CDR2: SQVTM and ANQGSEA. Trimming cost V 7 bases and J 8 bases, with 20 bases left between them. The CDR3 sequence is CSASYPSPLEAFF. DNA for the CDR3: TGCAGCGCCTCTTATCCCTCTCCGTTGGAAGCTTTCTTT.

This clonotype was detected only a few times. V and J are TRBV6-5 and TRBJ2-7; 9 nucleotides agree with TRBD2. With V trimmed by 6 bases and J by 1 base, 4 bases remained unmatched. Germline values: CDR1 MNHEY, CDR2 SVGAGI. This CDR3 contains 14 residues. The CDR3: CASRGLAGSYEQYF. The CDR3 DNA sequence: TGTGCCAGCAGGGGACTAGCAGGGTCCTACGAGCAGTACTTC.

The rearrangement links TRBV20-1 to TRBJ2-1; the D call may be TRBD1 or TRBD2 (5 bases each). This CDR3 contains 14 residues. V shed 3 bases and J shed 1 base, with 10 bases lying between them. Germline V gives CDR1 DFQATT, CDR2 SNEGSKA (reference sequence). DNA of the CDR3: TGCAGTGCTAGCATGTGGGGGTCCTACAATGAGCAGTTCTTC. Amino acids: CSASMWGSYNEQFF.

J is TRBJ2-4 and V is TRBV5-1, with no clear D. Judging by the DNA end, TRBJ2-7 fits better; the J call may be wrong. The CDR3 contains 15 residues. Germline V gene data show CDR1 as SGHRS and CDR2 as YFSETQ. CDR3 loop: CASSVDTSHFYEQYF. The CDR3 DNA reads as TGCGCCAGCAGCGTGGATACATCCCACTTCTACGAGCAGTACTTC.

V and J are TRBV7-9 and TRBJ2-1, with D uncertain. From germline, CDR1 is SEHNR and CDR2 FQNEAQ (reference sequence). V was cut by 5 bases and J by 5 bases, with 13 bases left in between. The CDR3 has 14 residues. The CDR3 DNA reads TGTGCCAGCAGCCCCCAGGCTAGTCACAATGAGCAGTTCTTC. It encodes CASSPQASHNEQFF.

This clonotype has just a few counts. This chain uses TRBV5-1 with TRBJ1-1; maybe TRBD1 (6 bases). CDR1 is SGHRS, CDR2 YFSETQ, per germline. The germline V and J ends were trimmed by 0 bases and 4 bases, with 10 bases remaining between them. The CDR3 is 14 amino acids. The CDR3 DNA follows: TGCGCCAGCAGCTTGGGAGCAGGGGTCACTGAAGCTTTCTTT. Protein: CASSLGAGVTEAFF.

In DNA, the CDR3 is TGTGCCAGCAGAATACAGGCGCCAGAGACCCAGTACTTC. Its translation is CASRIQAPETQYF. The gene calls are TRBV6-2 or TRBV6-3 and TRBJ2-5; D is possibly TRBD1 (5 bases). CDR1 and CDR2 (germline): MNHEY, SVGEGT. Deletions cut 6 bases from V and 4 bases from J, with 12 bases between. The CDR3 contains 13 residues.

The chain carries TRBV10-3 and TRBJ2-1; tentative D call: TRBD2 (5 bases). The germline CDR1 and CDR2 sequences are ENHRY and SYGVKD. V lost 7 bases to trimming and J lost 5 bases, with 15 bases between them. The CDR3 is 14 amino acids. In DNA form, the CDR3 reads TGTGCCATCACCGGCGGTAGCGCAAACAATGAGCAGTTCTTC. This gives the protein CAITGGSANNEQFF.

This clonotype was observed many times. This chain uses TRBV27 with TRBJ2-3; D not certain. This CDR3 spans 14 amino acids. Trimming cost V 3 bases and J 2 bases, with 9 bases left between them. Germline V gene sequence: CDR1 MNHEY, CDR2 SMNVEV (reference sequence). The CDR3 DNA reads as TGTGCCAGCAGTTTGTCCGAACCCACAGATACGCAGTATTTT. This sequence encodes CASSLSEPTDTQYF.

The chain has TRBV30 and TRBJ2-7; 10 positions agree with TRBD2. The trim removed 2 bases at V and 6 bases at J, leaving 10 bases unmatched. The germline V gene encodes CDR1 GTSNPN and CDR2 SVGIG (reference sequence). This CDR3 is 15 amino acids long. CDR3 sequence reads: CAWSSLAGALGEQYF. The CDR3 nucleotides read TGTGCCTGGAGTTCCCTAGCGGGGGCCTTAGGCGAGCAGTACTTC.

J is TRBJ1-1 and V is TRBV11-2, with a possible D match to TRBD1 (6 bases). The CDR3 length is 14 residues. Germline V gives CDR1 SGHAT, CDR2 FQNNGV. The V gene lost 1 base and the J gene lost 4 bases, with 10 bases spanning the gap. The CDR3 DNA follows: TGTGCCAGCAGCTTAGGTAACAGGGTCACTGAAGCTTTCTTT. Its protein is CASSLGNRVTEAFF.

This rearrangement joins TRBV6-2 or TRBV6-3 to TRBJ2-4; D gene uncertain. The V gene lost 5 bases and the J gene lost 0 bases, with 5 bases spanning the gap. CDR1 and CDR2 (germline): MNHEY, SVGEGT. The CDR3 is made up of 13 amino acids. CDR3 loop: CASSPTAKNIQYF. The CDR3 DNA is TGTGCCAGCAGTCCAACAGCCAAAAACATTCAGTACTTC.

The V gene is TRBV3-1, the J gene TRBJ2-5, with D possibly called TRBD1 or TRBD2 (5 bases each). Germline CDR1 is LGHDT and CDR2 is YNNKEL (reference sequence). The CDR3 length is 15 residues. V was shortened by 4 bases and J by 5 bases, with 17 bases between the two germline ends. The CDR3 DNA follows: TGTGCCAGCAGCCGACCTACCGGGGCTGAGGAGACCCAGTACTTC. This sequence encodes CASSRPTGAEETQYF.

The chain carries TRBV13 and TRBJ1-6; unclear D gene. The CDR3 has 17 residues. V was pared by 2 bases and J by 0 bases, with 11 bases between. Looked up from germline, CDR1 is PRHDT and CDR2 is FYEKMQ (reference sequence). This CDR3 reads CASSLPKEGSYNSPLHF. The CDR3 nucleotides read TGTGCCAGCAGCTTACCCAAAGAGGGCTCCTATAATTCACCCCTCCACTTT.

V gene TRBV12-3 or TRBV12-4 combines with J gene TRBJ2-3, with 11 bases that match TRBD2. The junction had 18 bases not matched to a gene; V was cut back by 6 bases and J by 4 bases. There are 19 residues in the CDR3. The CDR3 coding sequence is TGTGCCAGCAGCCCTTGGGGGGTGTTTAGCGGGAGGGGGTCAGATACGCAGTATTTT. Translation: CASSPWGVFSGRGSDTQYF.

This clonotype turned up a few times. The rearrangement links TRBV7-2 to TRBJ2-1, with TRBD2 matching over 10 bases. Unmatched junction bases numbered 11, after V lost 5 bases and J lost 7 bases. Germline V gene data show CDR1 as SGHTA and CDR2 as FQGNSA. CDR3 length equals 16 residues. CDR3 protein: CASSPRSGGAVNEQFF. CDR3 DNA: TGTGCCAGCAGCCCTAGAAGCGGGGGGGCCGTGAATGAGCAGTTCTTC.

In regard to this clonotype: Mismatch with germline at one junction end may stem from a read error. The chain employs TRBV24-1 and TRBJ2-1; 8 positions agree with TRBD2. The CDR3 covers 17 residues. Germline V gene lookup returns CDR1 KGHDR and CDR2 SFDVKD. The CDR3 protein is CAASGGSAGGPYNEQFF. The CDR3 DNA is TGTGCCGCCAGTGGAGGGTCCGCGGGGGGCCCCTACAATGAGCAGTTCTTC.

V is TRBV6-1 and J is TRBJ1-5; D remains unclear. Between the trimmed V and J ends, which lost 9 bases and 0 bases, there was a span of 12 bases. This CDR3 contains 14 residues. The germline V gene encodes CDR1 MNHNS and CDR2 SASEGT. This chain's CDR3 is CASRRTNSNQPQHF. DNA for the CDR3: TGTGCCAGTCGGAGGACCAATAGCAATCAGCCCCAGCATTTT.

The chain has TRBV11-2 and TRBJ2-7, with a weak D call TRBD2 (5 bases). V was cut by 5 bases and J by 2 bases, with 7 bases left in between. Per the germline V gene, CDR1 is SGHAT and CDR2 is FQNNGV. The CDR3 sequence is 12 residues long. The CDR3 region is CASSGLPYEQYF. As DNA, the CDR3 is TGTGCCAGCAGCGGACTTCCCTACGAGCAGTACTTC.